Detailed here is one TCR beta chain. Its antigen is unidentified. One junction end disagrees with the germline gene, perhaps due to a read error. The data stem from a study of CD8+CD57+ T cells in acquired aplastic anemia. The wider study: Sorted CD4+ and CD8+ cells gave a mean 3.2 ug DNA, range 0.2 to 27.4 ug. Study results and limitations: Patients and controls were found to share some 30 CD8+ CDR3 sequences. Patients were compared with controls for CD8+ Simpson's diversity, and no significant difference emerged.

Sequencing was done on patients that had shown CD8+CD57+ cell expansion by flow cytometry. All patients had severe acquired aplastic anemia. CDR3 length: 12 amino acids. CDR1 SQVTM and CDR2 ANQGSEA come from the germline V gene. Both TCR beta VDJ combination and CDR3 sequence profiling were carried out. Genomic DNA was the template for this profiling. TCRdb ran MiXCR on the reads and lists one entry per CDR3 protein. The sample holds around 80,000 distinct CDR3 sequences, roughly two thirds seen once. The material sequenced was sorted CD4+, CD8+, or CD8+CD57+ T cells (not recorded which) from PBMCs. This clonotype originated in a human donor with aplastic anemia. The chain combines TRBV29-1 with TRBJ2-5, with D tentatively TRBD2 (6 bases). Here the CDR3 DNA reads TGTAGCGTTTGGGACTTGCAAGAGACCCAGTACTTC. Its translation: CSVWDLQETQYF. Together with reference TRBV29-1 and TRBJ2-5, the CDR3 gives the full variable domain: SAVISQKPSRDICQRGTSLTIQCQVDSQVTMMFWYRQQPGQSLTLIATANQGSEATYESGFVIDKFPISRPNLTFSTLTVSNMSPEDSSIYLCSVWDLQETQYFGPGTRLLVL.